This T cell receptor beta chain was recovered during a study of blood T cell repertoires in COVID-19. Study-wide context: The United States, Italy and Spain provided the acute and convalescent COVID-19 samples. The analysed material was cDNA or gDNA that came from T cells, B-cell-depleted T cells, or PBMCs.

CDR1 is SNHLY, CDR2 FYNNEI, per germline. The CDR3 consists of 14 residues. Study processing details: Nucleated cell counts were estimated from reference gene primer amplification. TCRdb's table, derived via immunoSEQ multiplex PCR, lists solely in-frame clones and lacks some. That table furnishes V, J and clone size, whereas the DNA furnished D and trimming. The sample consists of 40,000 to 65,000 clones, 70% to 85% of them appearing once. This clone appeared once. This chain joins TRBV2 and TRBJ2-1, with a tentative D call TRBD1 (6 bases). The receptor's source is a human donor in a cohort sampled during active COVID-19. The sample comprised peripheral blood. The CDR3, as DNA: TGTGCTAGTACTAGGGACACATCAAACAATGAGCAGTTCTTC. Its translation is CASTRDTSNNEQFF.